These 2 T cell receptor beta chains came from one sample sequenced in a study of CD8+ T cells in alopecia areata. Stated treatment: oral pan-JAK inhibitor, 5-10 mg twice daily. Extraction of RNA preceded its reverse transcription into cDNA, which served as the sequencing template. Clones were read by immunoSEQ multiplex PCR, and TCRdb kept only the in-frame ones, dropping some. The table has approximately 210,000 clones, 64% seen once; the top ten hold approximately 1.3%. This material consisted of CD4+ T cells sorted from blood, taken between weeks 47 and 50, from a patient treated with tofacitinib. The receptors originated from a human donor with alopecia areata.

CDR3 sequence: CASRGEFVYGYTF. The DNA of the CDR3 is TGTGCCAGCAGAGGCGAATTCGTCTATGGCTACACCTTC. The chain joins TRBV6-5 to TRBJ1-2; D ambiguous. The CDR3 is 13 amino acids. Trimming left V 6 bases short and J 4 bases short, with 12 bases between. Germline V gives CDR1 MNHEY, CDR2 SVGAGI.

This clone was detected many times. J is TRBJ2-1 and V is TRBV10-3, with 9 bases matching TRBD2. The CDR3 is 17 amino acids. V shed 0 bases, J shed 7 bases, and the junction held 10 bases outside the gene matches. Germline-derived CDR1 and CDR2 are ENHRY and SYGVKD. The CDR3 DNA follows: TGTGCCATCAGTGAGTCTGCCCTGGGACTAGCTGGTAATGAGCAGTTCTTC. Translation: CAISESALGLAGNEQFF.